The 2 T cell receptor beta chains below come from one sample, sequenced in a study of blood T cells in healthy people across ages. Together with a sample-barcoded 5' primer, a J-beta primer mix was included in a second PCR lasting about 7 to 12 cycles. TCRdb re-analysed the 5' RACE reads in MiXCR, keeping a single row per CDR3 protein. The profile shows about 1,800,000 distinct CDR3 sequences, roughly 27% of them singletons. The material sequenced was blood. The origin of the receptors is a woman younger than 45 in good health.

The chain combines TRBV18 with TRBJ1-4; D call uncertain. This CDR3 is built from 16 residues. The V gene lost 3 bases and the J gene lost 8 bases, with 19 bases spanning the gap. Germline loops: CDR1 KGHSH, CDR2 LQKENI. CDR3 region: CASSPTSTGRLEKLFF. In nucleotides, the CDR3 is TGTGCCAGCTCACCCACCTCGACGGGGAGGCTCGAAAAACTGTTTTTT.

This clonotype was observed a single time. A much larger clone differs from this one at a single base, so this may be a read error. This chain uses TRBV9 with TRBJ2-7; D not certain. CDR1 and CDR2 from the germline V gene are SGDLS and YYNGEE. The CDR3 is made up of 14 amino acids. CDR3 sequence reads: CACSVDSQRYEQYF. CDR3 DNA sequence: TGTGCCTGCAGCGTAGATAGTCAACGCTACGAGCAGTACTTC.